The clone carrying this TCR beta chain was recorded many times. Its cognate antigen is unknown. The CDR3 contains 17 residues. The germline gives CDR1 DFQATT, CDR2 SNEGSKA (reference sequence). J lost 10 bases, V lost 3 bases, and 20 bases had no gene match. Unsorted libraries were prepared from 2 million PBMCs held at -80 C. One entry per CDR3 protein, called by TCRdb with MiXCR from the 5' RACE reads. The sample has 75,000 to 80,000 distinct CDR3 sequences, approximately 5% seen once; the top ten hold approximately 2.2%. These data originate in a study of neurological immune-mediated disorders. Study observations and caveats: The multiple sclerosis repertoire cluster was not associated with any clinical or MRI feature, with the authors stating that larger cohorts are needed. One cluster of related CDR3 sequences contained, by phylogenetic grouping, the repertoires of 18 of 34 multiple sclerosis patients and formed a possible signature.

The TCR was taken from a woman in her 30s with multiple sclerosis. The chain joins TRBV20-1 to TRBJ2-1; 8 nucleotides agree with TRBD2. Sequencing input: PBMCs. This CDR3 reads CSARATPGLGALIEQFF. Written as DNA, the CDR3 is TGCAGTGCTAGGGCGACTCCGGGACTAGGGGCTTTGATAGAGCAGTTCTTC.